This T cell receptor (beta chain) stems from a study of shared clonotypes between healthy human individuals. The CDR3 runs 16 residues. V lost 7 bases and J lost 4; bases outside the gene matches: 12. Germline loops: CDR1 SGHTA, CDR2 FQGNSA. Generated by immunoSEQ multiplex PCR, the TCRdb table keeps only in-frame clones and is missing some. The sample lists hundreds of thousands of clones; 92% were seen once. Naive-designated CD8 cells lacked CD45RO, were positively enriched for CCR7, and omitted terminally differentiated effector memory CD45RA+ cells. Sequencing was done on a sample of naive CD8+ T cells sorted from blood. The genes are TRBV7-2 and TRBJ2-5; 10 bases are a match to TRBD2. The clonotype was recovered from a man aged 25 to 40 in good health. The CDR3 region is CASTLRSGRAGETQYF. Written as DNA, the CDR3 is TGTGCCAGCACCCTACGCAGCGGGAGGGCAGGAGAGACCCAGTACTTC.